The 14 T cell receptor beta chains below were found in one sample sequenced in a study of blood T cell repertoires in COVID-19. Using immunoSEQ multiplex PCR, the repertoire was profiled, and TCRdb retains in-frame clones only, with some absent. This table holds about 110,000 clones, 70% to 90% found once. Sequencing was carried out using peripheral blood. The receptors shown here come from a human donor in a cohort sampled during active COVID-19.

This clone showed up just once. The chain uses TRBV9 and TRBJ2-1; 10 bases fit TRBD2. The CDR3 covers 16 residues. CDR1 is SGDLS, CDR2 YYNGEE, per germline. V trimming: 3 bases; J trimming: 5 bases; junction bases outside the gene matches: 8. Written as DNA, the CDR3 is TGTGCCAGCAGCGGACTAGCGGGTCAGAAGAACAATGAGCAGTTCTTC. Protein product: CASSGLAGQKNNEQFF.

Of note for this clone: A much larger clone sits a single nucleotide away, making a read error possible. The sample has other DNA sequences that encode this CDR3 too. CDR3 in DNA: TGTGCCAGCAGCCAGGACATGAACACTGAAGCTTTCTTT. This gives the protein CASSQDMNTEAFF. The chain combines TRBV14 with TRBJ1-1, with TRBD1 as a possible D gene (5 bases). The germline gives CDR1 SGHDN, CDR2 FVKESK. The V end was cut by 3 bases, the J end by 0 bases, with 5 bases between. This CDR3 contains 13 residues.

The chain uses TRBV7-2 and TRBJ2-3, with 7 nucleotides matching TRBD1. Germline-derived CDR1 and CDR2 are SGHTA and FQGNSA. The V gene end was trimmed by 2 bases and the J gene end by 0 bases; junction bases not matched to a gene: 5. The CDR3 covers 16 residues. CDR3 in DNA: TGTGCCAGCAGCTTAAGGGGACAGACTAGCACAGATACGCAGTATTTT. Translating gives CASSLRGQTSTDTQYF.

The J gene is TRBJ1-1, the V gene TRBV19, with TRBD1 matching over 7 bases. The CDR3 is 14 amino acids. Trimming cost V 6 bases and J 1 base; bases outside gene matches: 5. Germline loops: CDR1 LNHDA, CDR2 SQIVND (reference sequence). DNA of the CDR3: TGTGCCAGTAGCACAGGGGTTGGGAACACTGAAGCTTTCTTT. Amino acids: CASSTGVGNTEAFF.

The chain employs TRBV21-1 and TRBJ1-4; the table's D call, TRBD1, has no DNA check behind it. TRBV21-1 is labeled a pseudogene. The length of the CDR3 is 16 residues. The DNA of the CDR3 is TGTGCCAGCAGACAGGACAACAGTCCAACTAATGAAAAACTGTTTTTT. This encodes CASRQDNSPTNEKLFF.

This clone was seen just once. This sequence joins TRBV2 and TRBJ2-3, with D possibly TRBD1 on 7 matching bases. The V end lost 6 bases, the J end lost 7 bases, and 20 bases lay between the germline ends. Germline V gene data show CDR1 as SNHLY and CDR2 as FYNNEI. There are 15 residues in the CDR3. CDR3 loop: CASSAGQPGGNTQYF. Written as DNA, the CDR3 is TGTGCCAGCAGCGCGGGACAGCCCGGGGGAAATACGCAGTATTTT.

This clone has just a few counts. The chain has TRBV18 and TRBJ1-4; no clear D. Germline CDR1 and CDR2: KGHSH and LQKENI. This CDR3 contains 12 residues. Trimming removed 6 bases from V and 6 bases from J, with 8 bases in between. The CDR3 region has the DNA TGTGCCAGCTCCCGAGTGGATGAAAAACTGTTTTTT. Residues: CASSRVDEKLFF.

This clone showed up just a few times. The CDR3 DNA is TGCGCCAGCAGCTTGCAGGTACGCAGCTCTGGGGCCAACGTCCTGACTTTC. Protein product: CASSLQVRSSGANVLTF. The chain links TRBV5-1 to TRBJ2-6; D gene ambiguous. CDR1 is SGHRS and CDR2 is YFSETQ in the germline V gene. V lost 1 base and J lost 0, with 11 bases in between. The CDR3 length is 17 residues.

This clone was seen a few times. V gene TRBV28 combines with J gene TRBJ2-3; TRBD1 might be the D (6 bases). Deletions cut 2 bases from V and 3 bases from J, with 12 bases between. This CDR3 comprises 15 residues. Germline CDR1 and CDR2: MDHEN and SYDVKM. The CDR3 loop is CASSLLQGGTDTQYF. The CDR3 nucleotides are TGTGCCAGCAGTTTACTACAGGGTGGGACAGATACGCAGTATTTT.

This clone turned up a few times. The chain couples TRBV28 to TRBJ1-2, with TRBD1 identical over 7 bases. CDR3 length equals 15 residues. Germline CDR1 is MDHEN and CDR2 is SYDVKM. The junction had 13 bases not matched to a gene; V was cut back by 8 bases and J by 4 bases. CDR3 in DNA: TGTGCCAGCCGCCGCCGGGACAGAGGATTCTATGGCTACACCTTC. Protein product: CASRRRDRGFYGYTF.

This chain links TRBV5-6 with TRBJ2-3, with D possibly being TRBD2 (6 bases). In germline, CDR1 is SGHDT, CDR2 YYEEEE. The CDR3 is 17 amino acids. The V end lost 3 bases, the J end lost 2 bases, and 19 bases lay between the germline ends. The CDR3 DNA is TGTGCCAGCAGCTGGCGAGCGGGCCCTAAAATCACAGATACGCAGTATTTT. It encodes CASSWRAGPKITDTQYF.

Concerning this clone itself: The junction does not match germline at one end; this may be a read error. This sequence joins TRBV4-3 and TRBJ1-6, with 10 bases matching TRBD1. The CDR3 contains 15 residues. CDR1 is LGHNA and CDR2 is YSLEER in the germline V gene. CDR3 amino acids: CASNQDRGLYSPLHF. CDR3 sequence (DNA): TGCGCCAGCAACCAAGACAGGGGGCTTTATTCACCCCTCCACTTT.

This clone was seen a few times. The rearrangement links TRBV9 to TRBJ1-5, with TRBD1 matching 7 bases. The J segment lost 5 bases and the V segment lost 3 bases, leaving 8 bases of the junction unmatched. CDR1 is SGDLS and CDR2 is YYNGEE in the germline V gene. The CDR3 is made up of 15 amino acids. CDR3 residues: CASSDTGETYQPQHF. The CDR3 DNA sequence: TGTGCCAGCAGCGACACAGGGGAGACCTATCAGCCCCAGCATTTT.

The count of this clone is one. This chain uses TRBV2 with TRBJ2-1; 9 bases are a match to TRBD2. Germline lookup yields CDR1 SNHLY and CDR2 FYNNEI. Unmatched junction bases numbered 8, after V lost 4 bases and J lost 4 bases. The CDR3 runs to 16 residues. The CDR3 here is CASSAFLAGSYNEQFF. The CDR3 coding sequence is TGTGCCAGCAGTGCCTTTCTAGCGGGGTCGTACAATGAGCAGTTCTTC.